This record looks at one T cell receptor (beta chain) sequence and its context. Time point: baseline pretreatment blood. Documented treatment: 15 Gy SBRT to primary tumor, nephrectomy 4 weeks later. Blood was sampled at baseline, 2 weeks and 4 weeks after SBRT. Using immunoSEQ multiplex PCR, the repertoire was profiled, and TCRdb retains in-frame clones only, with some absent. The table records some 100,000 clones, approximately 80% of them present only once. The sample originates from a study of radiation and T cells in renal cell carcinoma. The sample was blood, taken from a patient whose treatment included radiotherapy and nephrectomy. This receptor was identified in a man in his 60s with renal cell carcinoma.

CDR3 bases: TGCGCCAGCAGCCATTCGGACAGGGGGAATGAAAAACTGTTTTTT. Translated: CASSHSDRGNEKLFF. The chain employs TRBV4-1 and TRBJ1-4; 10 positions match TRBD1. V trimming: 3 bases; J trimming: 5 bases; junction bases outside the gene matches: 3. Germline-derived CDR1 and CDR2 are MGHRA and YSYEKL. The CDR3 covers 15 residues.